Below, one TCR beta chain is given with its context. These data originate in a study of CD8 T cells in Susac syndrome. The CDR3 has 13 amino acids. CDR1 and CDR2 (germline): SGHDT, YYEEEE. Between the trimmed V and J ends, which lost 1 base and 2 bases, there was a span of 7 bases. With random hexamers, 0.5 to 1 ug RNA was reverse transcribed. Amplification of TCR beta CDR3 used immunoSEQ multiplex PCR across 54 Vbeta and 13 Jbeta. TCRdb used MiXCR to reprocess the immunoSEQ multiplex PCR reads, holding one entry per CDR3 protein. This sample has about 210,000 distinct CDR3 sequences, with about 95% found just once. CD8+ and CD4+ blood T cells underwent TCR beta sequencing. Negative magnetic isolation gave CD8+ and CD4+ cells; FACS enriched CD8+ TEMRA.

This clonotype was sampled from a human donor with multiple sclerosis. The sequenced sample consisted of CD4+ T cells from PBMCs. This chain uses TRBV5-6 with TRBJ2-7, with unresolved D. The CDR3 spells CASSLFPTYEQYV. The CDR3 DNA reads as TGTGCCAGCAGCTTGTTCCCTACCTACGAGCAGTACGTC.